The TCR beta chain described here comes from a study of control samples from healthy donors and cancer patients. Between the trimmed V and J ends, which lost 5 bases and 8 bases, there was a span of 10 bases. CDR3 size: 13 residues. Per the germline V gene, CDR1 is SGHTA and CDR2 is FQGTGA. Generated by immunoSEQ multiplex PCR, the TCRdb table keeps only in-frame clones and is missing some. The sample yields 120,000 or so clones, around 90% seen once. The sequence was obtained from a man aged 18 to 35 in good health. The chain links TRBV7-3 to TRBJ1-6; D remains unclear. Material for sequencing was blood. The CDR3 protein is CASSPSSDSPLHF. CDR3 bases: TGTGCCAGCAGCCCGTCAAGCGATTCACCCCTCCACTTT. The whole variable domain, remainder taken from reference TRBV7-3 and TRBJ1-6, is GAGVSQTPSNKVTEKGKYVELRCDPISGHTALYWYRQSLGQGPEFLIYFQGTGAADDSGLPNDRFFAVRPEGSVSTLKIQRTERGDSAVYLCASSPSSDSPLHFGNGTRLTVT.